This T cell receptor beta chain was documented in a study of human T cells and chemical hapten exposure. About the study: Readings were taken at 6 days from patch tests that had applied 0.01% DPC to the upper back. Enrolled patients were predominantly female and had alopecia areata, totalis or universalis.

With 3 bases clipped from V and 4 bases from J, the junction kept 4 bases outside the gene matches. Germline V gene sequence: CDR1 LNHDA, CDR2 SQIVND (reference sequence). The CDR3 length is 14 residues. The time point was: pre-sensitization, week 0. Treatment indicated: therapeutic diphenylcyclopropenone sensitization with weekly scalp DPC. The total RNA was obtained from whole blood that was not fractionated. Samples of blood were obtained prior to the application of each patch test. Study processing details: Sampled TCR counts reached a median of approximately 93,000 per sample, with values ranging from about 20,000 to 700,000. Each CDR3 protein gets one entry after TCRdb re-called the RACE reads with MiXCR. These V and J calls rely on TCRdb rather than the paper's analysis. The data contain approximately 50,000 distinct CDR3 sequences, roughly 9% of them seen just once; the ten biggest clones take up 9.5% to 10%.

This TCR was recovered from a young woman with alopecia areata. Some clones in this sample may be carry-over from other donors' samples. Sequences were derived from whole blood, sampled in connection with sensitization to the hapten diphenylcyclopropenone (DPC). The chain couples TRBV19 to TRBJ2-7; 9 nucleotides agree with TRBD1. The CDR3 DNA sequence: TGTGCCAGTAGTATGGGGACAGGGACGTACGAGCAGTACTTC. Translating it yields CASSMGTGTYEQYF.